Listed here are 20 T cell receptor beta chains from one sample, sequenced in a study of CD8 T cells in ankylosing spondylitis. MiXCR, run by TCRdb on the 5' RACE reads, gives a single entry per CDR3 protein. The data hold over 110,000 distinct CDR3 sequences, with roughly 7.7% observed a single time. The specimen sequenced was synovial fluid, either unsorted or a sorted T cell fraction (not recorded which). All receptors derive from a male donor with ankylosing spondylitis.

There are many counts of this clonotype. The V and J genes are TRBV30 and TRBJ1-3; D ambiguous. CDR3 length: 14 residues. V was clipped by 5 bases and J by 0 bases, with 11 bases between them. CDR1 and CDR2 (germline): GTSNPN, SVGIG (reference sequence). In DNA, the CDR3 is TGTGCCTGGGGGCCAGACCACTCTGGAAACACCATATATTTT. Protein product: CAWGPDHSGNTIYF.

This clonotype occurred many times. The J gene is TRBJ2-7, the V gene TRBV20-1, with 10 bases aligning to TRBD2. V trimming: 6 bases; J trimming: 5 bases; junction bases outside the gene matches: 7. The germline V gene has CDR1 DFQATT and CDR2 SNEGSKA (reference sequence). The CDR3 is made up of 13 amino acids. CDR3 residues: CSAPLAGLNEQYF. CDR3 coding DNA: TGCAGTGCACCACTAGCGGGACTTAACGAGCAGTACTTC.

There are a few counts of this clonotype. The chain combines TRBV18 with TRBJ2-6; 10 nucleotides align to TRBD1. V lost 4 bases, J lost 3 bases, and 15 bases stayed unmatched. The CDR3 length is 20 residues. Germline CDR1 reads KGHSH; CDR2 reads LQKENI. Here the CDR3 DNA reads TGTGCCAGCTCACTCTGGCCCGGGACAGGGGATGAATATGGGGCCAACGTCCTGACTTTC. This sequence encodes CASSLWPGTGDEYGANVLTF. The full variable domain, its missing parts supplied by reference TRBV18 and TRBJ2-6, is NAGVMQNPRHLVRRRGQEARLRCSPMKGHSHVYWYRQLPEEGLKFMVYLQKENIIDESGMPKERFSAEFPKEGPSILRIQQVVRGDSAAYFCASSLWPGTGDEYGANVLTFGAGSRLTVL.

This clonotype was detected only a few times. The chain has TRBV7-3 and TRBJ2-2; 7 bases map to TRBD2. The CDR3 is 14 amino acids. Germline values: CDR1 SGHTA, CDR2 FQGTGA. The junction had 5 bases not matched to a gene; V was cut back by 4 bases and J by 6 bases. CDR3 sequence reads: CASSSRTSPGELFF. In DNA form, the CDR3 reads TGTGCCAGCAGCTCACGGACTAGTCCCGGGGAGCTGTTTTTT.

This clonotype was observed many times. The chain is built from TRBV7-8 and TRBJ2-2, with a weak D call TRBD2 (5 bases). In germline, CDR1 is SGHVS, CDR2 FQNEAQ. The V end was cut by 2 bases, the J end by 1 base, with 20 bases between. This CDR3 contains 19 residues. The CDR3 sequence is CASSLKRLGLTKNTGELFF. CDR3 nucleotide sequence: TGTGCCAGCAGCTTAAAGCGTCTTGGACTGACTAAGAACACCGGGGAGCTGTTTTTT.

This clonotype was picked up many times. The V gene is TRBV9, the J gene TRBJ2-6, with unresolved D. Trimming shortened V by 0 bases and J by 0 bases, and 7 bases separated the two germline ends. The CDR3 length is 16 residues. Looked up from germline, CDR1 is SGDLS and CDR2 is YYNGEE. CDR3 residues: CASSVASSSGANVLTF. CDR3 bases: TGTGCCAGCAGCGTAGCGTCCAGCTCTGGGGCCAACGTCCTGACTTTC.

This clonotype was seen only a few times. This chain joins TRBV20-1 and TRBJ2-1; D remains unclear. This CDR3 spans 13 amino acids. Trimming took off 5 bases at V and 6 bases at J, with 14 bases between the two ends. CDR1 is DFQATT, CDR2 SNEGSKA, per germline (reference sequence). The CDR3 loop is CSAQKWPSNEQFF. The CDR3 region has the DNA TGCAGTGCTCAAAAGTGGCCGTCCAATGAGCAGTTCTTC.

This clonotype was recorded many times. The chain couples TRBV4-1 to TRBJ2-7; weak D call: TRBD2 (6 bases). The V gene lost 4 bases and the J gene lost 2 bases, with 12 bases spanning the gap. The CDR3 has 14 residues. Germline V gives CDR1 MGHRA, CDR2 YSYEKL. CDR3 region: CASSRQAGPYEQYF. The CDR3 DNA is TGCGCCAGCAGCCGTCAGGCGGGACCCTACGAGCAGTACTTC.

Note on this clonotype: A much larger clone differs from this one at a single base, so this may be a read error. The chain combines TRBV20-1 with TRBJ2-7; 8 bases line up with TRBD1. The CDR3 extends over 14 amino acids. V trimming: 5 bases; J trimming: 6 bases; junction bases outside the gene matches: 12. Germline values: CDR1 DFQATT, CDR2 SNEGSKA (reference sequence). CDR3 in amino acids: CSAHYGQGRFEQYF. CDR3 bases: TGCAGTGCTCACTACGGACAGGGTCGCTTCGAGCAGTACTTC.

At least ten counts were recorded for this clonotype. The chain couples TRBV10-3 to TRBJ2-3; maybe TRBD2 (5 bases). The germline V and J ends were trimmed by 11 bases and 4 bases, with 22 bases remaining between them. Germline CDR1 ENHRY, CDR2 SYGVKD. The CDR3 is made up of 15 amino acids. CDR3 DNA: TGTGCCTCCCGCCCGGGAACGGTTAGAGCAGATACGCAGTATTTT. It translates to CASRPGTVRADTQYF.

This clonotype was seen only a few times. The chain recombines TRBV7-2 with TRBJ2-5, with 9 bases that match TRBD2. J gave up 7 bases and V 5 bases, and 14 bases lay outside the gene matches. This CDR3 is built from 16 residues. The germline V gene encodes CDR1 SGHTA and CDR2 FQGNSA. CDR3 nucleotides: TGTGCCAGCAGCGAGACTAGCGGCCCTCTTTCCGGGACCCAGTACTTC. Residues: CASSETSGPLSGTQYF.

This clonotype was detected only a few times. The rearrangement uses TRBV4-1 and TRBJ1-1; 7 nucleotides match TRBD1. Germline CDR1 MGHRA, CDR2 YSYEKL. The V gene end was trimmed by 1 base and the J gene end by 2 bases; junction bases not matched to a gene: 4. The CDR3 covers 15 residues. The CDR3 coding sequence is TGCGCCAGCAGCCAAGTAGACAGGGAAAACACTGAAGCTTTCTTT. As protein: CASSQVDRENTEAFF.

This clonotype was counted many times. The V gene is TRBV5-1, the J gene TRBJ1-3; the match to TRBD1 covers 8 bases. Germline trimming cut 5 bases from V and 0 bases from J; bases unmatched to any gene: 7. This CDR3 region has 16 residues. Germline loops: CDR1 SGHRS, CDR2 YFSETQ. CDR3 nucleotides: TGCGCCAGCAGTTTTTCGGGACAGGCCTCTGGAAACACCATATATTTT. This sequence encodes CASSFSGQASGNTIYF.

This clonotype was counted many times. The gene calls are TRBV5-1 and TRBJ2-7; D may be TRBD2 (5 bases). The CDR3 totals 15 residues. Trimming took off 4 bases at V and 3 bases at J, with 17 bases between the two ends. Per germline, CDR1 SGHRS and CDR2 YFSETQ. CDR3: CASSVGSGFSYEQYF. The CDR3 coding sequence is TGCGCCAGCAGCGTTGGCTCGGGATTTAGCTACGAGCAGTACTTC.

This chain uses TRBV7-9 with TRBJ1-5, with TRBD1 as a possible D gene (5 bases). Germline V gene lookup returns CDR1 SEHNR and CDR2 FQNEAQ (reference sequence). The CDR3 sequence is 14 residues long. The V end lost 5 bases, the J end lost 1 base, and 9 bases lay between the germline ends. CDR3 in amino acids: CASSAWGSNQPQHF. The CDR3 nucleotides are TGTGCCAGCAGCGCATGGGGCAGCAATCAGCCCCAGCATTTT.

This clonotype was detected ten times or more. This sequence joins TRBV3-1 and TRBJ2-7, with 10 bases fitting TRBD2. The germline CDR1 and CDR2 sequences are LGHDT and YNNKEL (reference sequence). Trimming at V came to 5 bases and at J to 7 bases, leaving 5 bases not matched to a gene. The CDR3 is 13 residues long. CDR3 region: CASSYGLAEEQYF. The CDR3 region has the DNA TGTGCCAGCAGCTACGGACTAGCGGAGGAGCAGTACTTC.

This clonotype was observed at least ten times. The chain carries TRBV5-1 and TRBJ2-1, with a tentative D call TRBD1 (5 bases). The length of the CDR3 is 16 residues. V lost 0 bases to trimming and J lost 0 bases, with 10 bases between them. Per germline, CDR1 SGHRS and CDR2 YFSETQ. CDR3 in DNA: TGCGCCAGCAGCTTGGCGAGGCAGGGCTCCTACAATGAGCAGTTCTTC. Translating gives CASSLARQGSYNEQFF.

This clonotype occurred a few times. CDR3: CASSYSKRTIGYNSPLHF. The CDR3 DNA reads as TGTGCCAGCAGTTACTCGAAACGCACCATCGGGTATAATTCACCCCTCCACTTT. V gene TRBV6-2 or TRBV6-3 combines with J gene TRBJ1-6, with no clear D. V was trimmed by 0 bases and J by 4 bases, leaving 16 bases between them. This CDR3 is built from 18 residues. Germline V gene data show CDR1 as MNHEY and CDR2 as SVGEGT.

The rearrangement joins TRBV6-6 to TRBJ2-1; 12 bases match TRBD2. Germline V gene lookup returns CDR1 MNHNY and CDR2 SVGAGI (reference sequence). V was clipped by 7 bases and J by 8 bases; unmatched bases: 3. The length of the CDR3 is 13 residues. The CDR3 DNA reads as TGTGCCAGCATGCTAGCGGGAGGGGATGAGCAGTTCTTC. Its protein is CASMLAGGDEQFF.

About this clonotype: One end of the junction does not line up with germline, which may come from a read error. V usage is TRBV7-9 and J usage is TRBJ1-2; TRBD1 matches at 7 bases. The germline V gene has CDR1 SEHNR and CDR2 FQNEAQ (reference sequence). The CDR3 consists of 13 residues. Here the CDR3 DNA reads TGTGCCAGCAGCCTTTCCGGGACAGATACGGGGGTGTTC. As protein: CASSLSGTDTGVF.